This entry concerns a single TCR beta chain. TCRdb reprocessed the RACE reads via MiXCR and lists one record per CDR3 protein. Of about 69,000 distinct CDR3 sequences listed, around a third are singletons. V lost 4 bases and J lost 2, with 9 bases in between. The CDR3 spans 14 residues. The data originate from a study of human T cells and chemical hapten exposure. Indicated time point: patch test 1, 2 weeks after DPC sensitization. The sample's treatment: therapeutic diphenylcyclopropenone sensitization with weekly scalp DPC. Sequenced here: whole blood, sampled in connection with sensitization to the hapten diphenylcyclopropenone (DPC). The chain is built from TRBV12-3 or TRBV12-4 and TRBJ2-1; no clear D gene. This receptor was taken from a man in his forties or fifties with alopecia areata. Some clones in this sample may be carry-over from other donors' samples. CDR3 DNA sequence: TGTGCCAGCAGTTACCCGGAACCCTACAATGAGCAGTTCTTC. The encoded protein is CASSYPEPYNEQFF.